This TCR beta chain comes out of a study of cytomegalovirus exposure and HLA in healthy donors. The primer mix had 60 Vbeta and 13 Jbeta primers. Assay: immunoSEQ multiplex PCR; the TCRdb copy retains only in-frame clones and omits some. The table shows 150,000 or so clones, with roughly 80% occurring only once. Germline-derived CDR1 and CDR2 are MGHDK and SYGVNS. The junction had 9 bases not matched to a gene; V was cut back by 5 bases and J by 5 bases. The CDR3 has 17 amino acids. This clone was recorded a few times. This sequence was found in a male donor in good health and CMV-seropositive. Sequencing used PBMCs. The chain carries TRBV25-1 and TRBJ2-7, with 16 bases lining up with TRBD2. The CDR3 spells CASSTPGLAGGPHEQYF. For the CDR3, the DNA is TGTGCCAGCAGTACCCCGGGACTAGCGGGGGGGCCCCACGAGCAGTACTTC.